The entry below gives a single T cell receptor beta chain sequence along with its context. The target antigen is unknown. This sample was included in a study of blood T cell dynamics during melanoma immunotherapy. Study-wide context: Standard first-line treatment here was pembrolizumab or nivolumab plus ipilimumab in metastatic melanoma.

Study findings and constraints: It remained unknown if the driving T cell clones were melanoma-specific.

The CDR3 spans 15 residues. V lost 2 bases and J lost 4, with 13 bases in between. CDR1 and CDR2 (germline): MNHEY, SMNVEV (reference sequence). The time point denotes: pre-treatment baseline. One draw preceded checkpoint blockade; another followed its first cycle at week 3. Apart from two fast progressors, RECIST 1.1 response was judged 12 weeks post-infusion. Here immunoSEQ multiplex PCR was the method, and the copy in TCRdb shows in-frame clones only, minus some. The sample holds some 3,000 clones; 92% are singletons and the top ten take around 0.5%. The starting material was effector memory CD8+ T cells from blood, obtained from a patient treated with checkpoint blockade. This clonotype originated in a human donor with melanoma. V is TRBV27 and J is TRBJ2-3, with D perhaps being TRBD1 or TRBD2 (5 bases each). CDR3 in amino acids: CASSLGTRGPDTQYF. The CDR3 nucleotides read TGTGCCAGCAGTTTAGGAACTCGGGGCCCAGATACGCAGTATTTT.